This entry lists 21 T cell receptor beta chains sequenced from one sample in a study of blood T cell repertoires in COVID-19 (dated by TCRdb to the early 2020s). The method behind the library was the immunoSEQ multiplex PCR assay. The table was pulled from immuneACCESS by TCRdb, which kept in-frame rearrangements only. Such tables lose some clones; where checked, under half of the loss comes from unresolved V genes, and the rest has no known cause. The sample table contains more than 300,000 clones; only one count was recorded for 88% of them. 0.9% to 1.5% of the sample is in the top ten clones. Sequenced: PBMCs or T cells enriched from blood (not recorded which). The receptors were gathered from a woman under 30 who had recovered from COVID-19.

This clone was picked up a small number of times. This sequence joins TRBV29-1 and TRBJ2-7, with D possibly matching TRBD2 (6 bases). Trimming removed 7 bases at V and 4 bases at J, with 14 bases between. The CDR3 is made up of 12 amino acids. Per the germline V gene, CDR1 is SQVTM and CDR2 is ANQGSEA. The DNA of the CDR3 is TGCAGCGGCGGGGACGGAAGGTACGAGCAGTACTTC. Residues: CSGGDGRYEQYF.

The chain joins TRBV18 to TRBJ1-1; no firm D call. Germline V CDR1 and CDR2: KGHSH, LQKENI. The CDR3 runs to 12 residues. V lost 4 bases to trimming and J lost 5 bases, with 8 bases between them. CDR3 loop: CASSRGETEAFF. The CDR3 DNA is TGTGCCAGCTCACGCGGCGAAACTGAAGCTTTCTTT. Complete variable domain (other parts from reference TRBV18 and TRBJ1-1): NAGVMQNPRHLVRRRGQEARLRCSPMKGHSHVYWYRQLPEEGLKFMVYLQKENIIDESGMPKERFSAEFPKEGPSILRIQQVVRGDSAAYFCASSRGETEAFFGQGTRLTVV.

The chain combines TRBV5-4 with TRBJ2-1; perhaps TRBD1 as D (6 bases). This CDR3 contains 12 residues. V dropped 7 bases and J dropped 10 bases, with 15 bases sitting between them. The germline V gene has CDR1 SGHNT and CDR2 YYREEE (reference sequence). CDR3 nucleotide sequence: TGTGCCAGCGGGGACATCTACACAGAGCAGTTCTTC. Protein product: CASGDIYTEQFF.

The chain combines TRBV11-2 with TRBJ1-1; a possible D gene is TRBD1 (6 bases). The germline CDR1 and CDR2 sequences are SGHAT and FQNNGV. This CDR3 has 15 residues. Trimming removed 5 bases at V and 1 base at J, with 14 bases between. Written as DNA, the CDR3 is TGTGCCAGCAGCCTTAGCCGGGGGGCGAACACTGAAGCTTTCTTT. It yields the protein CASSLSRGANTEAFF.

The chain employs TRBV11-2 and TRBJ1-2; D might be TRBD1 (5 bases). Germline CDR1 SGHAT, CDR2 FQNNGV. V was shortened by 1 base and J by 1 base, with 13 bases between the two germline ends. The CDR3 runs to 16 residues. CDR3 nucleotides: TGTGCCAGCAGCTTAGTTCCCCACAGGAATAACTATGGCTACACCTTC. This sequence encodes CASSLVPHRNNYGYTF.

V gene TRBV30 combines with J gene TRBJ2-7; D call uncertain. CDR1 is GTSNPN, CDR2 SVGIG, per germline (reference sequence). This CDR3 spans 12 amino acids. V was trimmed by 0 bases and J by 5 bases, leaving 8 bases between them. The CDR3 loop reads CAWSVRGDEQYF. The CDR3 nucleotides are TGTGCCTGGAGTGTACGAGGAGACGAGCAGTACTTC.

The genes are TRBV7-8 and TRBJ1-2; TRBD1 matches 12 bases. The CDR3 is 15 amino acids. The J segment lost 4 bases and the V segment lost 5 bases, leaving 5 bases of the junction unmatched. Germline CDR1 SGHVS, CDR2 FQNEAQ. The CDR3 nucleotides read TGTGCCAGCAGCCCCGGGACAGGGGGCGCCTATGGCTACACCTTC. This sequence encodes CASSPGTGGAYGYTF.

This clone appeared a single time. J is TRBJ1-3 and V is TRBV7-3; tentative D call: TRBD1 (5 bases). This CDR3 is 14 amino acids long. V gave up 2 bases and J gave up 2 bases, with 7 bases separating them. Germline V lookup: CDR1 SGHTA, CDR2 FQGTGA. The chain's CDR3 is CASSLQGTGNTIYF. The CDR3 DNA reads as TGTGCCAGCAGCTTACAGGGAACTGGAAACACCATATATTTT.

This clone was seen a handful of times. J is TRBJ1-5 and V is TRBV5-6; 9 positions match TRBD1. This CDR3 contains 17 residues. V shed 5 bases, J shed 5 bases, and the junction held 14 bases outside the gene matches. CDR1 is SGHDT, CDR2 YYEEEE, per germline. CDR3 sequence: CASSYRGGTGIDQPQHF. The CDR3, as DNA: TGTGCCAGCAGTTACCGGGGCGGGACAGGGATCGATCAGCCCCAGCATTTT.

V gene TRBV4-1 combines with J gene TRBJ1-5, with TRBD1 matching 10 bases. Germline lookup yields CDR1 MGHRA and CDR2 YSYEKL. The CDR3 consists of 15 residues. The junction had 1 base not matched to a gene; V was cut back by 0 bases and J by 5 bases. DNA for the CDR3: TGCGCCAGCAGCCAAGAGGACAGGGGGGATCAGCCCCAGCATTTT. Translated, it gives CASSQEDRGDQPQHF.

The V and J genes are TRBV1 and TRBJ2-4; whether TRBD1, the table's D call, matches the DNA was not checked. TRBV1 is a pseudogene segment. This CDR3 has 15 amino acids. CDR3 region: CTSSQSGTGDDIQYF. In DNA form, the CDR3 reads TGCACCAGCAGCCAGTCCGGGACAGGGGATGACATTCAGTACTTC.

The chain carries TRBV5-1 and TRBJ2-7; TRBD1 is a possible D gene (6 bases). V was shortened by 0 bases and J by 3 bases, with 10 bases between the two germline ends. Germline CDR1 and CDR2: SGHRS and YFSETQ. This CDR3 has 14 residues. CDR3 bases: TGCGCCAGCAGCTTGGACAGGGATTACTACGAGCAGTACTTC. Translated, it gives CASSLDRDYYEQYF.

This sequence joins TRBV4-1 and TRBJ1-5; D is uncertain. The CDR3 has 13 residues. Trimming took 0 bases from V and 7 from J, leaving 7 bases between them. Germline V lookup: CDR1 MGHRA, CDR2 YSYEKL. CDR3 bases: TGCGCCAGCAGCCAAGACACCTACCAGCCCCAGCATTTT. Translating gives CASSQDTYQPQHF.

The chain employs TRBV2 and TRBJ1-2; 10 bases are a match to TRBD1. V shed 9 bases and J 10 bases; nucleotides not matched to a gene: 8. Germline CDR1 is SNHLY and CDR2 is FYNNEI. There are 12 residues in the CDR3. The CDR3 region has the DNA TGTGCCAGGAGGAGACAGGGGGCAGACTACACCTTC. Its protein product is CARRRQGADYTF.

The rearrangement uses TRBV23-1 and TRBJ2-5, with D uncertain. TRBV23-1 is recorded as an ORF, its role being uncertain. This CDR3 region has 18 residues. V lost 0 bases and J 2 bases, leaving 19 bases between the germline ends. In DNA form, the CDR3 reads TGCGCCAGCAGTCAATCTAACCCACATCGGGTAGCACAAGAGACCCAGTACTTC. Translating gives CASSQSNPHRVAQETQYF.

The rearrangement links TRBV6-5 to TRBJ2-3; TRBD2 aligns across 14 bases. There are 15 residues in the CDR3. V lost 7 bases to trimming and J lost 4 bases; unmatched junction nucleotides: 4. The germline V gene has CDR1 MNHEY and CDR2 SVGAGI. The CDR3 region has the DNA TGTGCCAGCATGACTAGCGGGGGGGCGGCAGATACGCAGTATTTT. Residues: CASMTSGGAADTQYF.

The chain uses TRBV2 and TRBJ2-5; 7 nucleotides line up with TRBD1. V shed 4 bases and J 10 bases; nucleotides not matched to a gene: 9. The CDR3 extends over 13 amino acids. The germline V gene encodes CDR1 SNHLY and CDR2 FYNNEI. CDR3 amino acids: CASSGRQGTNQYF. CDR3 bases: TGTGCCAGCAGTGGAAGACAGGGAACGAACCAGTACTTC.

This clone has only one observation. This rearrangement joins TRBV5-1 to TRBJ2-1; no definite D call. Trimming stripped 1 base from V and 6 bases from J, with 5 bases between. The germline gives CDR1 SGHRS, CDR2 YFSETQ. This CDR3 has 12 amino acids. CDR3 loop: CASSLYSNEQFF. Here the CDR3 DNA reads TGCGCCAGCAGCTTGTATTCCAATGAGCAGTTCTTC. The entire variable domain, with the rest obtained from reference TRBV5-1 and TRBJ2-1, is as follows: KAGVTQTPRYLIKTRGQQVTLSCSPISGHRSVSWYQQTPGQGLQFLFEYFSETQRNKGNFPGRFSGRQFSNSRSEMNVSTLELGDSALYLCASSLYSNEQFFGPGTRLTVL.

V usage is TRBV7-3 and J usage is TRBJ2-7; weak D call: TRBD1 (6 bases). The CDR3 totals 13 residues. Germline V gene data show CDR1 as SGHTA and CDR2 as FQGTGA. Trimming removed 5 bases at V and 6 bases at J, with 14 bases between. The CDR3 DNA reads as TGTGCCAGCAGCCCTCACAGGGAAGCCGAGCAGTACTTC. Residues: CASSPHREAEQYF.

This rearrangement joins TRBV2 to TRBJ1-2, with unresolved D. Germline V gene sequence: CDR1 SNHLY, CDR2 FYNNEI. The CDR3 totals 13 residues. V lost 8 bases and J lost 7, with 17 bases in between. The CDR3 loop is CASLRALLGGYTF. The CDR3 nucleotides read TGTGCCAGCTTGAGGGCCCTCCTGGGTGGCTACACCTTC.

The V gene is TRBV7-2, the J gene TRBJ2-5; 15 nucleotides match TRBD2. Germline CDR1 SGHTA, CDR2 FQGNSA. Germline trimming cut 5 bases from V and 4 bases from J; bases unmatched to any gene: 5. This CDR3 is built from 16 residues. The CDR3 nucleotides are TGTGCCAGCAGCCCCCGGACTAGCGGGGGGGTAGAGACCCAGTACTTC. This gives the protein CASSPRTSGGVETQYF.